The sequence of this TCR beta chain was determined in a study of naive and memory T cell subsets. Findings and caveats of the study: Especially in CD8 cells, naive repertoires contained a few larger clonotypes, possibly CD45RA-re-expressing memory cells.

As regards this clonotype: The antigen is undetermined.

Trimming stripped 6 bases from V and 5 bases from J, with 13 bases between. CDR3 length: 13 amino acids. Germline V lookup: CDR1 KGHSH, CDR2 LQKENI. An equimolar mix of two oligonucleotides served as the beta constant-region primer for TRBC1 and TRBC2. Four rounds of PCR amplified the ligated cDNA using nested alpha and beta constant-region primers plus SP2. Each CDR3 protein gets one entry after TCRdb re-called the UMI-ligation and nested PCR reads with MiXCR. The table lists over 90,000 distinct CDR3 sequences, about 11% of them singletons. The chain links TRBV18 to TRBJ1-1; D is possibly TRBD1 (6 bases). Sequenced input: naive CD4+ T cells from blood. This TCR derives from a human donor in good health. The CDR3 loop is CASSTGPGTEAFF. The CDR3 DNA reads TGTGCCAGCTCCACAGGGCCGGGGACTGAAGCTTTCTTT.